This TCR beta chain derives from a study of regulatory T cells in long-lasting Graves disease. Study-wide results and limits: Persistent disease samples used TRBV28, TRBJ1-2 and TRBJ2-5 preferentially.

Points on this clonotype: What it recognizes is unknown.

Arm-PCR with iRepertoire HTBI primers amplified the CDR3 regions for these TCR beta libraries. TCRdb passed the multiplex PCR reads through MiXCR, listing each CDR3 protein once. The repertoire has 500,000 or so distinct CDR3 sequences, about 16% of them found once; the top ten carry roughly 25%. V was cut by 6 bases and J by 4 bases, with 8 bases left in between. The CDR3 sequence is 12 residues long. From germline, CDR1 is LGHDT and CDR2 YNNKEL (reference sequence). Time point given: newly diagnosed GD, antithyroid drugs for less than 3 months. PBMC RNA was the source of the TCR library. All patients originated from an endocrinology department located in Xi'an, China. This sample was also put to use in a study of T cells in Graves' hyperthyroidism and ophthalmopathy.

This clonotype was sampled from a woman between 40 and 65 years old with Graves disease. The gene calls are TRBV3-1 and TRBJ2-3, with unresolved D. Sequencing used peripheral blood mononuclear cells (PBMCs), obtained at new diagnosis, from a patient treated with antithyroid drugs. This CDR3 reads CASSYLPDTQYF. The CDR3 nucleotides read TGTGCCAGCAGTTACTTGCCAGATACGCAGTATTTT.